This T cell receptor (beta chain) is drawn from a study of blood T cell repertoires in COVID-19. CDR1 is SGHRS and CDR2 is YFSETQ in the germline V gene. Trimming took 0 bases from V and 7 from J; bases not matched to a gene: 7. The CDR3 spans 14 residues. Clones were read by immunoSEQ multiplex PCR, and TCRdb kept only the in-frame ones, dropping some. The repertoire includes some 250,000 clones, about 80% of them detected once, and around 3.2% sits in the top ten. Sequenced: peripheral blood. The V call is TRBV5-1, the J call TRBJ2-7; TRBD1 matches 7 bases. The sequence came from a woman over 75 with acute or convalescent COVID-19. CDR3 residues: CASSLEQGLLEQYF. The CDR3 nucleotides read TGCGCCAGCAGCTTGGAACAGGGGTTGCTTGAGCAGTACTTC.